Below are 6 T cell receptor beta chains sequenced from a single sample in a study of vaccination and CD4 T cells after COVID-19. Treatment here: roughly ten-day PBMC culture with coronavirus spike peptide pools or control peptides (ViraFEST assay). These receptors have no known antigen. Researchers used the Oncomine TCR Beta short-read assay to sequence DNA from cultured CD4+ T cells. TCRdb redid the calling of the PCR reads with MiXCR, one entry per CDR3 protein. Of around 26,000 distinct CDR3 sequences detected, approximately 44% appear once; the ten largest clones hold about a tenth. Source material: CD4+ T cells from blood, cultured in vitro. Source of these receptors: a human donor who had recovered from COVID-19.

This clonotype showed up just a few times. The chain couples TRBV15 to TRBJ1-3; D remains unclear. From germline, CDR1 is LNHNV and CDR2 YYDKDF (reference sequence). V was pared by 0 bases and J by 0 bases, with 9 bases between. The CDR3 extends over 16 amino acids. The CDR3 spells CATSRDTRISGNTIYF. CDR3 nucleotides: TGTGCCACCAGCAGAGATACCCGAATCTCTGGAAACACCATATATTTT.

CDR3 loop: CSARIGVSPLHF. The CDR3 DNA sequence: TGCAGTGCTAGGATTGGGGTTTCACCCCTCCACTTT. The V call is TRBV20-1, the J call TRBJ1-6; the D is unclear. The V and J ends lost 3 bases and 9 bases respectively, with 9 bases between them. The CDR3 contains 12 residues. CDR1 is DFQATT, CDR2 SNEGSKA, per germline (reference sequence).

This clonotype was counted between two and nine times. The chain carries TRBV19 and TRBJ1-2; 9 bases fit TRBD1. CDR1 LNHDA and CDR2 SQIVND come from the germline V gene (reference sequence). J was trimmed by 0 bases and V by 5 bases; bases with no gene match: 4. The CDR3 has 15 amino acids. The CDR3 region is CASSSTGGANYGYTF. The CDR3 coding sequence is TGTGCCAGTAGTTCGACAGGGGGAGCTAACTATGGCTACACCTTC. Using reference TRBV19 and TRBJ1-2 for the parts outside the CDR3, the full variable domain is DGGITQSPKYLFRKEGQNVTLSCEQNLNHDAMYWYRQDPGQGLRLIYYSQIVNDFQKGDIAEGYSVSREKKESFPLTVTSAQKNPTAFYLCASSSTGGANYGYTFGSGTRLTVV.

The table lists this clonotype with a few counts. The rearrangement joins TRBV20-1 to TRBJ1-5, with TRBD1 matching over 7 bases. From germline, CDR1 is DFQATT and CDR2 SNEGSKA (reference sequence). After removal of 3 bases from V and 15 bases from J, the junction contained 17 bases not matched to a gene. The CDR3 runs 14 residues. The CDR3 sequence: CSASDRDAINPLHF. Written as DNA, the CDR3 is TGCAGTGCTAGCGACAGGGACGCAATCAACCCTCTGCATTTT.

This clonotype appeared a single time. The chain employs TRBV7-9 and TRBJ2-3, with D perhaps matching TRBD2 (6 bases). Germline loops: CDR1 SEHNR, CDR2 FQNEAQ (reference sequence). Trimming took off 3 bases at V and 0 bases at J, with 10 bases between the two ends. The CDR3 runs 15 residues. CDR3 sequence reads: CASSLTRSSTDTQYF. In nucleotides, the CDR3 is TGTGCCAGCAGCTTGACTAGATCTAGCACAGATACGCAGTATTTT.

This clonotype was seen only a few times. DNA for the CDR3: TGTGCCAGCAGTGAACAGCGCTTGGGCACCGGGGAGCTGTTTTTT. Its translation is CASSEQRLGTGELFF. V and J are TRBV2 and TRBJ2-2, with no clear D. The germline V and J ends were trimmed by 2 bases and 4 bases, with 11 bases remaining between them. Germline lookup yields CDR1 SNHLY and CDR2 FYNNEI. CDR3 length: 15 residues.